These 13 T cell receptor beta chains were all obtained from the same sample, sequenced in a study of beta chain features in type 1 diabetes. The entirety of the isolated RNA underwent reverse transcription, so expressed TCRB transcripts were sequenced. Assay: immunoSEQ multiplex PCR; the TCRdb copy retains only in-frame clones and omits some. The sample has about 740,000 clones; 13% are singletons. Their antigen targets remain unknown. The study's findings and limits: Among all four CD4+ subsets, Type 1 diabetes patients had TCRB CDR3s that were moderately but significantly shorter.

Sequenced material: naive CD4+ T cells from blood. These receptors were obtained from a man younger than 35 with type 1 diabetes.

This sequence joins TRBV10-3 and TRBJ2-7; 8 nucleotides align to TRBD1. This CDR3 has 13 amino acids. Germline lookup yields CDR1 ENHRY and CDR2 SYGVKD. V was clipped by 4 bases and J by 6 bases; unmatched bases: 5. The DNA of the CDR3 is TGTGCCATCAGTGCTAACACAGGGGGCGAGCAGTACTTC. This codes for CAISANTGGEQYF.

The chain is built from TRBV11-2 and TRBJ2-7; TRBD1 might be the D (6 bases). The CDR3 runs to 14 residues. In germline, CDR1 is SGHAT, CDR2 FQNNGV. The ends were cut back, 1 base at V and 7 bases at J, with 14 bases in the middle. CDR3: CASSLAGAGREQYF. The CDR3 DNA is TGTGCCAGCAGCTTAGCAGGGGCAGGTAGGGAGCAGTACTTC. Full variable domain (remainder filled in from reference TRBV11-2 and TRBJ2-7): EAGVAQSPRYKIIEKRQSVAFWCNPISGHATLYWYQQILGQGPKLLIQFQNNGVVDDSQLPKDRFSAERLKGVDSTLKIQPAKLEDSAVYLCASSLAGAGREQYFGPGTRLTVT.

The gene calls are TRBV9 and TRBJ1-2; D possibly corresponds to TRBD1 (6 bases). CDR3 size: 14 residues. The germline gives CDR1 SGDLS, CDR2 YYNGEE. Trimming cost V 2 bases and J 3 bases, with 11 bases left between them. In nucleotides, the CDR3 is TGTGCCAGCAGCGTCCAGGGGCTGGACTATGGCTACACCTTC. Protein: CASSVQGLDYGYTF.

CDR3 in amino acids: CSAEVTGGQFF. DNA of the CDR3: TGCAGCGCCGAAGTCACGGGTGGGCAGTTCTTC. The chain couples TRBV29-1 to TRBJ2-1, with unresolved D. Trimming cost V 7 bases and J 12 bases, with 16 bases left between them. Germline CDR1 and CDR2: SQVTM and ANQGSEA. The CDR3 extends over 11 amino acids.

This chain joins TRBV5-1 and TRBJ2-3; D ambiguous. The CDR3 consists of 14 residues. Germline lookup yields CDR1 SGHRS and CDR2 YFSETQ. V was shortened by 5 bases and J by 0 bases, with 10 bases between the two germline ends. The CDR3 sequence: CASRLLPSTDTQYF. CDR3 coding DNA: TGCGCCAGCAGACTCCTCCCGAGCACAGATACGCAGTATTTT.

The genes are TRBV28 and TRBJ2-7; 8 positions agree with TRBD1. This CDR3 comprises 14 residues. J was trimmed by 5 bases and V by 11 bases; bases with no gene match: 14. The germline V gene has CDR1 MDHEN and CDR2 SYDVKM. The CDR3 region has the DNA TGTGCCTCGTCCCGGGACAGGAAATCCAACGAGCAGTACTTC. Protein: CASSRDRKSNEQYF.

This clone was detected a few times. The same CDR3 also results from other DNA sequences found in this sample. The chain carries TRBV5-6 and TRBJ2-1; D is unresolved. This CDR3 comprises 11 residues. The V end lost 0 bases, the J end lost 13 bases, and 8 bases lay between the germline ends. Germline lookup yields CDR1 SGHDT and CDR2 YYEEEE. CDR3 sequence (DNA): TGTGCCAGCAGCTTGGGGGGTAAACAGTTCTTC. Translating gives CASSLGGKQFF.

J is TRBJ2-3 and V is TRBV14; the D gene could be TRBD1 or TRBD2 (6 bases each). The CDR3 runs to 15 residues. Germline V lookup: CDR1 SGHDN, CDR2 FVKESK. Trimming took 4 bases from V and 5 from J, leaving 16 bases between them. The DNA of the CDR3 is TGTGCCAGCAGCCGTCCTGGGGGGCAGGGAGATACGCAGTATTTT. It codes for CASSRPGGQGDTQYF.

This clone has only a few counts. CDR3 loop: CASSLGLTGGFSNYGYTF. The CDR3 DNA is TGTGCCAGCAGCTTAGGCCTAACAGGGGGCTTCTCTAACTATGGCTACACCTTC. The V and J genes are TRBV7-8 and TRBJ1-2, with 9 nucleotides matching TRBD1. This CDR3 contains 18 residues. J was trimmed by 0 bases and V by 1 base; bases with no gene match: 9. The germline V gene has CDR1 SGHVS and CDR2 FQNEAQ.

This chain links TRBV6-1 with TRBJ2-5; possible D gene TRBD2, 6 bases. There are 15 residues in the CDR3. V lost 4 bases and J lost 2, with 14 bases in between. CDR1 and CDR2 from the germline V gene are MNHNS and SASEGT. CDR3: CASSGLGTAQETQYF. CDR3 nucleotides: TGTGCCAGCAGTGGCCTCGGGACTGCACAAGAGACCCAGTACTTC.

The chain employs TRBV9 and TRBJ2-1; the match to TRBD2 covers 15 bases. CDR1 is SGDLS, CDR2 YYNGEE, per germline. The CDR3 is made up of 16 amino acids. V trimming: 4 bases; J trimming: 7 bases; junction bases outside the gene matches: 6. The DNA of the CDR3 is TGTGCCAGCAGCCCGGGACTAGCGGGGGGTCAGAATGAGCAGTTCTTC. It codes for CASSPGLAGGQNEQFF.

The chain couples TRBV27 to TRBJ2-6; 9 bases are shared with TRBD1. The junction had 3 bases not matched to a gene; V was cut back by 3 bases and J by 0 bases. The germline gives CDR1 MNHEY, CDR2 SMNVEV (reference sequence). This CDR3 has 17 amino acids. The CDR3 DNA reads TGTGCCAGCAGTTTCAGGACAGGGGTCTCTGGGGCCAACGTCCTGACTTTC. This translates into CASSFRTGVSGANVLTF.

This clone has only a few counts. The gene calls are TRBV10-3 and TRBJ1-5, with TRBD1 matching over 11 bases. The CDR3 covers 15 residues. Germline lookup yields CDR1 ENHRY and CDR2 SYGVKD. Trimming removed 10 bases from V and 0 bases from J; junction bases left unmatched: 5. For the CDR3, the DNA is TGTGCCACCGGACAGGGGGCCGATAGCAATCAGCCCCAGCATTTT. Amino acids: CATGQGADSNQPQHF.